The 4 T cell receptor beta chains given below trace back to one sample, sequenced in a study of vaccination effects on CD4 cells after COVID-19. Measured with immunoSEQ multiplex PCR; TCRdb has only the in-frame clones, and not every one. The data show roughly 71,000 clones, around 80% seen once. These receptors have no known antigen. The ViraFEST assay expanded antigen-specific CD4+ T cells with viral peptide pools before sequencing. Upon completion of 10 days in culture, CD4+ T cells were isolated. The vaccine given was either BNT162b2 or mRNA-1273, in two doses. Sequencing used CD4+ T cells from PBMCs cultured with HCoV-229E spike peptides, obtained after COVID-19 vaccination. These receptors originate from a human donor who received a COVID-19 vaccine.

CDR3 protein: CASSQELRRRLYQETQYF. The CDR3 coding sequence is TGTGCCAGCAGCCAAGAATTGCGCAGGCGACTGTACCAAGAGACCCAGTACTTC. The rearrangement links TRBV3-1 (or the pseudogene TRBV3-2) to TRBJ2-5; no firm D call. CDR1 and CDR2 (germline): LGHDT, YNNKEL (reference sequence). The CDR3 has 18 residues. Trimming took 0 bases from V and 0 from J, leaving 17 bases between them.

This clone was seen a few times. The rearrangement uses TRBV5-1 and TRBJ1-1, with 8 bases lining up with TRBD1. The V segment lost 3 bases and the J segment 6 bases; nucleotides outside the gene matches: 13. This CDR3 region has 16 residues. The germline gives CDR1 SGHRS, CDR2 YFSETQ. In DNA form, the CDR3 reads TGCGCCAGCAGCTCCAGAACCATTCAGGGGGCCTCTGAAGCTTTCTTT. Its protein product is CASSSRTIQGASEAFF.

V gene TRBV6-4 combines with J gene TRBJ1-2; 8 bases line up with TRBD1. Trimming at V came to 0 bases and at J to 8 bases, leaving 8 bases not matched to a gene. CDR1 is MRHNA, CDR2 SNTAGT, per germline. This CDR3 contains 15 residues. The CDR3 sequence: CASSDSGGRGLGYTF. CDR3 sequence (DNA): TGTGCCAGCAGTGACTCAGGTGGCAGGGGGCTGGGCTACACCTTC.

CDR3 region: CASSGQGLITDTQYF. CDR3 DNA sequence: TGTGCCAGCAGCGGACAGGGACTTATCACAGATACGCAGTATTTT. The J gene is TRBJ2-3, the V gene TRBV2; 8 bases are a match to TRBD1. Germline values: CDR1 SNHLY, CDR2 FYNNEI. V trimming: 6 bases; J trimming: 2 bases; junction bases outside the gene matches: 7. This CDR3 region has 15 residues.